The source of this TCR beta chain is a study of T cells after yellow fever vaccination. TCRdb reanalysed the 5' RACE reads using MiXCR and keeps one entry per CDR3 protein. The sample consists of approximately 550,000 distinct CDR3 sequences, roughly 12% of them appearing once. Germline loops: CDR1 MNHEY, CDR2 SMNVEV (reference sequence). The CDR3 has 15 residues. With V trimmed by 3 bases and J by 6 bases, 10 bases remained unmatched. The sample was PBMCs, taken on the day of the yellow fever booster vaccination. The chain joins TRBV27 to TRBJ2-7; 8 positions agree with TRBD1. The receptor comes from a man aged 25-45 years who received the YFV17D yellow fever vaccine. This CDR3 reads CASSLKGGQGGEQYF. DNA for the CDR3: TGTGCCAGCAGTTTGAAGGGAGGACAGGGTGGCGAGCAGTACTTC.